This T cell receptor (beta chain) derives from a study of blood T cell repertoires in COVID-19. Background on the study: The origin of the acute and convalescent COVID-19 samples was the United States, Italy and Spain. The analysed material was cDNA or gDNA that came from T cells, B-cell-depleted T cells, or PBMCs.

The germline V gene encodes CDR1 SGHTA and CDR2 FQGNSA. This CDR3 is 14 amino acids long. V lost 3 bases and J lost 0, with 8 bases in between. As processed by the authors: Amplification of reference gene primers provided the estimated nucleated cell counts. Only in-frame clones appear in the TCRdb table, and some are missing; sequencing was by immunoSEQ multiplex PCR. V and J calls and clone size are copied from that table; D and trimming were computed from the DNA. Of 130,000 or so clones detected, roughly three quarters appear once; the ten largest clones hold approximately 2%. The specimen was peripheral blood. The sequence was collected from a woman aged 70 to 79 with acute or convalescent COVID-19. This rearrangement joins TRBV7-2 to TRBJ2-5; possible D gene TRBD2, 6 bases. As DNA, the CDR3 is TGTGCCAGCAGCTTTACTAGCTACCAAGAGACCCAGTACTTC. Amino acid sequence: CASSFTSYQETQYF.